This T cell receptor (beta chain) was captured in a study of blood T cell repertoires in COVID-19. The overall study: There were acute and convalescent COVID-19 samples, and they came from the United States, Italy and Spain. PBMCs, B-cell-depleted T cells, or T cells provided the cDNA or gDNA that made up the material.

Authors' methods: Scientists estimated how many nucleated cells there were by amplifying reference gene primers. The method was immunoSEQ multiplex PCR; TCRdb's version includes in-frame clones alone and lacks a portion of them. V, J and clone size were drawn from that table, and D and trimming were deduced from the DNA. The sample includes over 80,000 clones, roughly 86% of them seen just once. The germline V gene has CDR1 LNHDA and CDR2 SQIVND (reference sequence). CDR3 length equals 15 residues. Trimming cost V 5 bases and J 5 bases; bases outside gene matches: 11. This sequence originates from a man aged 50-59 years with acute or convalescent COVID-19. This rearrangement joins TRBV19 to TRBJ1-1, with 7 bases aligning to TRBD1. The specimen was peripheral blood. CDR3 sequence: CASSYEGARETEAFF. In nucleotides, the CDR3 is TGTGCCAGTAGTTATGAGGGGGCGCGAGAGACTGAAGCTTTCTTT.